The T cell receptor beta chain described here comes from a study of cytomegalovirus exposure and HLA in healthy donors (dated by TCRdb to the late 2010s). A note on the overall study: According to a later analysis, the 120 validation repertoires were produced on the same platform as the 666 repertoires of the first cohort. The study aimed to test whether cataloging public T cell receptors could reveal signatures of past pathogen exposure. In addition to the first cohort of around 670 subjects, a separate validation cohort of 120 different subjects was used. High-throughput TCR immunosequencing, statistical association of individual TCRs with disease status, and machine learning were combined to predict cytomegalovirus infection status.

Library method: the immunoSEQ multiplex PCR assay. On the authors' methods: A statistical classification framework was built for diagnosing cytomegalovirus status from the catalog of TCR beta chain sequences. Drawn from immuneACCESS, this table holds only the in-frame rearrangements with V and J called that TCRdb kept. Clones are partly lost; checked studies trace under half to an unresolved V gene and leave the rest unexplained. The D gene and trimming were derived from the DNA, and the V and J assignments and clone size from that table. The sample table lists over 200,000 clones, 80% to 95% of them with a count of one. Together, the top ten hold approximately 3% of the sample. Notes on this clone: Its antigen remains unidentified. One base away there is no much larger clone; base qualities are not given.

Donors formed part of the validation cohort, which comprised about 120 subjects and was distinct from the first cohort of 550 to 850 subjects. The full study reports these points: Across donors, most TCR sequences were observed very rarely, whereas some public TCRs were present in many individuals. The authors suggested that the approach could potentially be generalized to other disease states and immunological phenotypes. A total of 150 or so TCR beta chains were listed by the study as associated with cytomegalovirus. All 120 or so repertoires were used to score co-occurrence in the validation cohort in a later analysis, because that analysis had no HLA typing for the cohort. In vitro tests confirmed that a few of the cytomegalovirus-associated TCR beta chains recognize cytomegalovirus antigens. Of the cluster scores, approximately 95% were above 0 in a later analysis, which found that TCRs clustered in the first cohort also tended to co-occur in the 120 or so validation repertoires. The classifier was reported to diagnose cytomegalovirus status with high specificity and sensitivity in both the original cohort and the validation cohort.

The germline V gene provides CDR1 LGHNT and CDR2 FRNRAP. The CDR3 has 14 amino acids, counting the end cysteine and phenylalanine. Only the CDR3 part of the read is kept: 42 bases, read in frame from the first base. V ends up 1 base short and J 6 bases short, with an unmatched junction base count of 2. The source is a woman aged 25 to 39 in good health and CMV-seronegative. The chain couples TRBV12-5 to TRBJ1-1; the junction holds 10 bases that match TRBD1. Sequences were obtained from PBMCs. The bases are TGTGCTAGTGGTTTGGCCGGACAGGGGGCTGAAGCTTTCTTT. It specifies CASGLAGQGAEAFF.